This TCR beta chain was identified in a study of breast tumors, draining lymph nodes, adjacent tissues (dated by TCRdb to between 2015 and 2016). For context, the study as a whole: TCR beta repertoires were compared across tumor, adjacent nontumor tissue and axillary lymph nodes obtained from breast cancer patients. In human breast cancer, the study set out to evaluate how tumor, surrounding tissue and draining lymph node repertoires relate to one another and whether T cells may move between these sites.

General conclusions and limits of the study: The study presented the conclusion that tumor T cells originate in lymph nodes as consistent with a hypothesis, not as something directly demonstrated. The data were considered consistent with the idea that most tumor T cells come from the lymph node and then expand in tumor tissue. Tumor and nontumor tissue repertoires were found to be significantly more similar in luminal-like than in basal-like breast cancer. Tumor T-cell repertoires showed less diversity than lymph node repertoires and more diversity than nontumor tissue repertoires, and tumor T-cell repertoires showed preferential V and J gene usage.

In the case of this clonotype: Its antigen has not been determined. This may stem from a read error, because a much larger clone lies one nucleotide away.

These reads were obtained on an Illumina HiSeq 2000. Multiplex PCR amplification was used to generate the TCR beta chain libraries. The amplified TCR beta chain products were analyzed by high-throughput sequencing. TCRdb's own reprocessing of the public reads used fastp at Q25 and MiXCR and kept productive beta chains. Duplicate CDR3 protein sequences are folded into a single record with the most common DNA and genes. The sample table contains 200,000 or so distinct CDR3 sequences; only one count was recorded for about 32% of them. The ten largest clones take up about 4.3% of the sample. The lymph node samples were taken from the axillary draining lymph nodes of breast cancer patients. The CDR3 measures 16 amino acids from cysteine to phenylalanine. The retained sequence is limited to the CDR3, 48 bases, with the frame set at the first base. Relative to germline, V is missing 6 bases and J is missing 1 base, with 12 bases of the junction outside any gene match. For CDR1 and CDR2, the germline V gene (reference sequence) lists DFQATT and SNEGSKA.

Here the chain combines TRBV20-1 and TRBJ2-1, and 7 junction bases match TRBD2. The specimen sequenced was axillary lymph node tissue. This TCR was recovered from a female donor with breast cancer. Some clones in this sample may be carry-over from other donors' samples. The bases are TGCAGTGCCAAACCGAATTCTAGCGGATCCTACAATGAGCAGTTCTTC. The encoded protein is CSAKPNSSGSYNEQFF.